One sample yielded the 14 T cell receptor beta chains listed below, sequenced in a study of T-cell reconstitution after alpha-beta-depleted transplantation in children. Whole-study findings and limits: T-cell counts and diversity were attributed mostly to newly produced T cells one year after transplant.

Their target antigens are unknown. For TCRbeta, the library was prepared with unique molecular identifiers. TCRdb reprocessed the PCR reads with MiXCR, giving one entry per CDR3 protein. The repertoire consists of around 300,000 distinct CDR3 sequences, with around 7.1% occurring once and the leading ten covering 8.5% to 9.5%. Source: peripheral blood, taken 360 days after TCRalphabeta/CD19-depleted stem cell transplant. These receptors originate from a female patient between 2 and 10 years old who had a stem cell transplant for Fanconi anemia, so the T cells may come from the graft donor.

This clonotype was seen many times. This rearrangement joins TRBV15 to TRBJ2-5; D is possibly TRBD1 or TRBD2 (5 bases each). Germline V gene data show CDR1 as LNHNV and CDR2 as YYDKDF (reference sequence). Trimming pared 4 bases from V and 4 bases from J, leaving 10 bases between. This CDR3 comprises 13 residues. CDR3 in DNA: TGTGCCACCAGCACCCGGGACGCAGAGACCCAGTACTTC. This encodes CATSTRDAETQYF. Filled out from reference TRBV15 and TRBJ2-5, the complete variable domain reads DAMVIQNPRYQVTQFGKPVTLSCSQTLNHNVMYWYQQKSSQAPKLLFHYYDKDFNNEADTPDNFQSRRPNTSFCFLDIRSPGLGDTAMYLCATSTRDAETQYFGPGTRLLVL.

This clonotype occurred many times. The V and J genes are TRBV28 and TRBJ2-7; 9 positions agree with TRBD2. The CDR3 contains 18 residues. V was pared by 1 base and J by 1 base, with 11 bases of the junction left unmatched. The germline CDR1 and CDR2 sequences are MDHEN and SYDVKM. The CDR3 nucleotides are TGTGCCAGCAGTTTATCGCAAGGGGCTAGCGGGGATTCCTACGAGCAGTACTTC. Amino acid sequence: CASSLSQGASGDSYEQYF.

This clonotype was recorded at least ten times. CDR3 nucleotide sequence: TGTGCCAGCAGAGGGACACCGAACACCGGGGAGCTGTTTTTT. Its translation is CASRGTPNTGELFF. The rearrangement links TRBV12-3 or TRBV12-4 to TRBJ2-2, with D perhaps matching TRBD1 (6 bases). The V and J ends lost 6 bases and 0 bases respectively, with 8 bases between them. This CDR3 has 14 residues.

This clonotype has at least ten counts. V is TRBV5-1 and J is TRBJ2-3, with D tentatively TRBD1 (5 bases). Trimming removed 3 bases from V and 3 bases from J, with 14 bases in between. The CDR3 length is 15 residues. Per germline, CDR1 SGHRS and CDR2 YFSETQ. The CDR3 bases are TGCGCCAGCAGCTCCGACAGCCCGCTAACAGATACGCAGTATTTT. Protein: CASSSDSPLTDTQYF.

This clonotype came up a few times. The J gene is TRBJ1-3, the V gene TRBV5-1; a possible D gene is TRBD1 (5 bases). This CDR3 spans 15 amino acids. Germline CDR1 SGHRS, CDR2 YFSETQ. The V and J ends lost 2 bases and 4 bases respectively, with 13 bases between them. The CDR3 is CASSLVQGTGNTIYF. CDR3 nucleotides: TGCGCCAGCAGCTTAGTCCAGGGCACAGGAAACACCATATATTTT.

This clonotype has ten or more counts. The CDR3 bases are TGTGCCAGCAGTGGTTGGGGGTACCCCGGGGAGCTGTTTTTT. This sequence encodes CASSGWGYPGELFF. This chain joins TRBV6-1 and TRBJ2-2; D may match TRBD1 or TRBD2 (5 bases each). CDR1 and CDR2 (germline): MNHNS, SASEGT. V lost 4 bases and J 6 bases, leaving 12 bases between the germline ends. This CDR3 has 14 residues.

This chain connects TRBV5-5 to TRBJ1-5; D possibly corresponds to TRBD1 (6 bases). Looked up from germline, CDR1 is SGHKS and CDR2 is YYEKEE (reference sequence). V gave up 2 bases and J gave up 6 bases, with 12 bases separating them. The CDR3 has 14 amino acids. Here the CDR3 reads CASSLTGAVQPQHF. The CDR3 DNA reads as TGTGCCAGCAGCTTAACGGGGGCGGTTCAGCCCCAGCATTTT. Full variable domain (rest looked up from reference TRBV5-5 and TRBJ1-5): DAGVTQSPTHLIKTRGQQVTLRCSPISGHKSVSWYQQVLGQGPQFIFQYYEKEERGRGNFPDRFSARQFPNYSSELNVNALLLGDSALYLCASSLTGAVQPQHFGDGTRLSIL.

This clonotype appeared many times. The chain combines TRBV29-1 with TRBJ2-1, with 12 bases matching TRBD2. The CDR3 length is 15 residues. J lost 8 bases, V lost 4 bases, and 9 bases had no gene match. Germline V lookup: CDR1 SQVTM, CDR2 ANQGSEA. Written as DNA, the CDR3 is TGCAGCGTTGTCGGGCTAGCGGGAGGGATCTATGAGCAGTTCTTC. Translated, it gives CSVVGLAGGIYEQFF.

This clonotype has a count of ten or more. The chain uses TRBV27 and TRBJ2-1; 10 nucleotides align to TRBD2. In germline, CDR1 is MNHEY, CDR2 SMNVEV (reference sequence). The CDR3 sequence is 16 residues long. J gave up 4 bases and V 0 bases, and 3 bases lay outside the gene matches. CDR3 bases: TGTGCCAGCAGTTTATCTCCACTAGCGGGGTACAATGAGCAGTTCTTC. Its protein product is CASSLSPLAGYNEQFF.

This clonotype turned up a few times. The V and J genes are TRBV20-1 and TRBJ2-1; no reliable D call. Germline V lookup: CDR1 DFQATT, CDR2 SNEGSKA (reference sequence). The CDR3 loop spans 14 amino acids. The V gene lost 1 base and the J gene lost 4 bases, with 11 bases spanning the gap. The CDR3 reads CSARAGLVYNEQFF. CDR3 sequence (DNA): TGCAGTGCTAGAGCGGGTCTAGTTTACAATGAGCAGTTCTTC.

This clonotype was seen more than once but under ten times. CDR3 region: CASSYWRENTEAFF. CDR3 nucleotide sequence: TGTGCCAGCAGTTACTGGCGGGAGAACACTGAAGCTTTCTTT. This chain links TRBV6-5 with TRBJ1-1, with D unresolved. There are 14 residues in the CDR3. Germline loops: CDR1 MNHEY, CDR2 SVGAGI. Trimming cost V 1 base and J 1 base, with 7 bases left between them.

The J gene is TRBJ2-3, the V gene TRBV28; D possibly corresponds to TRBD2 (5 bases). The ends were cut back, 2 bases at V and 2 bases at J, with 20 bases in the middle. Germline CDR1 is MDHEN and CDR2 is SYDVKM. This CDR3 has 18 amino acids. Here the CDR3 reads CASSLVGGPSQITDTQYF. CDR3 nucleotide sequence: TGTGCCAGCAGTTTAGTCGGCGGGCCTAGCCAAATCACAGATACGCAGTATTTT.

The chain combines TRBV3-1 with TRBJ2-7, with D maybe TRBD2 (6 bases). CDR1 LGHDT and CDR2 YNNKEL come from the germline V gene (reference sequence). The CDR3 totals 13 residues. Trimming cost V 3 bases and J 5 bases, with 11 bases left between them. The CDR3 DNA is TGTGCCAGCAGCCAGGCTAGCGTAGACGAGCAGTACTTC. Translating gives CASSQASVDEQYF.

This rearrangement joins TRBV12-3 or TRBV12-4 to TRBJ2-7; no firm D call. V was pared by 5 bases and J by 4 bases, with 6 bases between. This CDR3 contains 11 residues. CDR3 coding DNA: TGTGCCAGCAGTACTATTTACGAGCAGTACTTC. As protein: CASSTIYEQYF.